Below, 2 T cell receptor beta chains from the same sample are listed, as sequenced in a study of OX40 agonist ivuxolimab in advanced cancers. The method was immunoSEQ multiplex PCR; TCRdb's version includes in-frame clones alone and lacks a portion of them. The repertoire consists of tens of thousands of clones, with less than 95% occurring once and the leading ten covering around a tenth. The sequences come from CD4+ or CD8+ T cells sorted from blood, collected in a trial of the OX40 agonist ivuxolimab. All receptors derive from an adult with an advanced solid tumor such as melanoma, head and neck, liver or kidney cancer.

The V call is TRBV5-6, the J call TRBJ2-7; D is undetermined. Per germline, CDR1 SGHDT and CDR2 YYEEEE. Trimming took off 2 bases at V and 4 bases at J, with 7 bases between the two ends. The CDR3 is made up of 12 amino acids. CDR3 sequence: CASSLTDYEQYF. The CDR3 DNA sequence: TGTGCCAGCAGCTTAACAGATTACGAGCAGTACTTC.

V gene TRBV4-3 combines with J gene TRBJ2-5; D is ambiguous. V was trimmed by 0 bases and J by 1 base, leaving 15 bases between them. CDR1 and CDR2 from the germline V gene are LGHNA and YSLEER. The CDR3 is 17 amino acids. The CDR3 sequence: CASSQDGPGSLQETQYF. CDR3 DNA sequence: TGCGCCAGCAGCCAAGACGGGCCCGGGTCCCTCCAAGAGACCCAGTACTTC.